This T cell receptor beta chain derives from a study of blood T cell repertoires in COVID-19. In the study overall: The analysed material was cDNA or gDNA that came from T cells, B-cell-depleted T cells, or PBMCs.

This CDR3 is 15 amino acids long. The junction had 6 bases not matched to a gene; V was cut back by 4 bases and J by 7 bases. Germline V CDR1 and CDR2: SEHNR, FQNEAQ (reference sequence). Data came from immunoSEQ multiplex PCR; TCRdb stores just in-frame clones and leaves some out. The profile shows about 160,000 clones, more than 75% of them singletons. Patients from Seattle were sampled longitudinally, starting during active infection. The gene calls are TRBV7-9 and TRBJ2-2; TRBD2 matches 10 bases. Sample: peripheral blood. The receptor comes from a man aged 60-69 years with COVID-19, enrolled during active disease. DNA of the CDR3: TGTGCCAGCAGCTCCCAGCGGGGGGGCGTCGGGGAGCTGTTTTTT. Translation gives CASSSQRGGVGELFF.